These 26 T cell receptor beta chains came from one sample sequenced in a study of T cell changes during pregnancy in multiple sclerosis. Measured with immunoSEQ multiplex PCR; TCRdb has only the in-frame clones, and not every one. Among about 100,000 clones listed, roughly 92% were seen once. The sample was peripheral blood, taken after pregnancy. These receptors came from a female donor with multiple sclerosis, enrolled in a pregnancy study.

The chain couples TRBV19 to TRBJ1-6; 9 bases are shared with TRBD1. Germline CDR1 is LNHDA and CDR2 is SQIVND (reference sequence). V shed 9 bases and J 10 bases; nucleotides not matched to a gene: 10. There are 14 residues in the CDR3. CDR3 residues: CASQPGQGASPLHF. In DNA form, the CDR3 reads TGTGCCAGCCAACCGGGACAGGGCGCCTCACCCCTCCACTTT.

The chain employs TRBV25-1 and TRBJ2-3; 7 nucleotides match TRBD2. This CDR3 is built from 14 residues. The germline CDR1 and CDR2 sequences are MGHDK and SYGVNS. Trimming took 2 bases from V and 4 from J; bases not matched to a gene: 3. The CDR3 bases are TGTGCCAGCAGTGAAGCTGGGAGGGCAGATACGCAGTATTTT. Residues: CASSEAGRADTQYF.

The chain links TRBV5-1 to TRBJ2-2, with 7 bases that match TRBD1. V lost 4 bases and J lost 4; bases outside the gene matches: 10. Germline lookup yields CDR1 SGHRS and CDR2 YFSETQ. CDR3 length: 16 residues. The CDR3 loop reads CASSLLTGEGTGELFF. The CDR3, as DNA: TGCGCCAGCAGCCTTTTAACAGGGGAAGGCACCGGGGAGCTGTTTTTT. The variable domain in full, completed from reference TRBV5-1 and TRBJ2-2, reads KAGVTQTPRYLIKTRGQQVTLSCSPISGHRSVSWYQQTPGQGLQFLFEYFSETQRNKGNFPGRFSGRQFSNSRSEMNVSTLELGDSALYLCASSLLTGEGTGELFFGEGSRLTVL.

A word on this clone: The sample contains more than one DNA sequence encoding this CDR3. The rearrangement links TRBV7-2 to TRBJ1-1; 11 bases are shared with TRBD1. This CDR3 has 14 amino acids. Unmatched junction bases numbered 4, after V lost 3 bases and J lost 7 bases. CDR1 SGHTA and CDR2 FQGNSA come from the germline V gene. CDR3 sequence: CASSFRDRGGEAFF. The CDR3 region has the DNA TGTGCCAGCAGCTTCCGGGACAGGGGGGGTGAAGCTTTCTTT. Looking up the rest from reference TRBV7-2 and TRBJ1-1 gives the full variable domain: GAGVSQSPSNKVTEKGKDVELRCDPISGHTALYWYRQSLGQGLEFLIYFQGNSAPDKSGLPSDRFSAERTGGSVSTLTIQRTQQEDSAVYLCASSFRDRGGEAFFGQGTRLTVV.

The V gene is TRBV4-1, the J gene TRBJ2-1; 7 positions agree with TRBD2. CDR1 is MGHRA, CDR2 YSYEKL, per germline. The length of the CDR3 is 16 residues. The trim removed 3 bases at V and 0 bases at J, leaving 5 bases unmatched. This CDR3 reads CASSHPTSSSYNEQFF. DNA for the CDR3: TGCGCCAGCAGCCACCCGACTAGCAGCTCCTACAATGAGCAGTTCTTC.

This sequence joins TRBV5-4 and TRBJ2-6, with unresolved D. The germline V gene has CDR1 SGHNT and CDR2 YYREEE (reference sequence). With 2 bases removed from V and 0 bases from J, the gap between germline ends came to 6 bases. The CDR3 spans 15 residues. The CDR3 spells CASSFDNSGANVLTF. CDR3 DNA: TGTGCCAGCAGCTTCGACAACTCTGGGGCCAACGTCCTGACTTTC.

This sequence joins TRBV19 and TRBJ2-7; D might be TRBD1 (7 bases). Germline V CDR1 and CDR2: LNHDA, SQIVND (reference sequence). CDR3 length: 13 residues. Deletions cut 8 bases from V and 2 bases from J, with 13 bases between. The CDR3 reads CASGGTVPYEQYF. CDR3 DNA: TGTGCCAGTGGAGGGACAGTCCCCTACGAGCAGTACTTC.

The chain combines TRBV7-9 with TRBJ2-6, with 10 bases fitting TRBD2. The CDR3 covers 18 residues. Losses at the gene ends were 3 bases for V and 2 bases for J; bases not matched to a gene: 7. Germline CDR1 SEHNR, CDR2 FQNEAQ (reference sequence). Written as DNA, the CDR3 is TGTGCCAGCAGCTTTCTAGCGGGAGTGTCCCCTGGGGCCAACGTCCTGACTTTC. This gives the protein CASSFLAGVSPGANVLTF.

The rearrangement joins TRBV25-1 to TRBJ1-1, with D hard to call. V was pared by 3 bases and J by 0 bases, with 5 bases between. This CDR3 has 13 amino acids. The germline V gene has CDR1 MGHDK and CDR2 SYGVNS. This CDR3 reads CASSDSMNTEAFF. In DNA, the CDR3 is TGTGCCAGCAGTGATTCTATGAACACTGAAGCTTTCTTT.

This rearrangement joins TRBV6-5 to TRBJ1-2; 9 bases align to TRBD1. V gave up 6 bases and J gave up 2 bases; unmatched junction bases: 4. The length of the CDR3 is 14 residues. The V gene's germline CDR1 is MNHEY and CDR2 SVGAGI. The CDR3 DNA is TGTGCCAGCAGGCTGGGACAGGGCAACTATGGCTACACCTTC. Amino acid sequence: CASRLGQGNYGYTF.

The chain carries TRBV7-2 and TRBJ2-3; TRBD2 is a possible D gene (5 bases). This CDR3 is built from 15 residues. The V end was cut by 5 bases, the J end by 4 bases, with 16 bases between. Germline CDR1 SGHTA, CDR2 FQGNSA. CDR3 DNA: TGTGCCAGCAGCCACTTGGGGAGCGCCCCAGATACGCAGTATTTT. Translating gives CASSHLGSAPDTQYF. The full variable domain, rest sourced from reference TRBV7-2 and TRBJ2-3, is GAGVSQSPSNKVTEKGKDVELRCDPISGHTALYWYRQSLGQGLEFLIYFQGNSAPDKSGLPSDRFSAERTGGSVSTLTIQRTQQEDSAVYLCASSHLGSAPDTQYFGPGTRLTVL.

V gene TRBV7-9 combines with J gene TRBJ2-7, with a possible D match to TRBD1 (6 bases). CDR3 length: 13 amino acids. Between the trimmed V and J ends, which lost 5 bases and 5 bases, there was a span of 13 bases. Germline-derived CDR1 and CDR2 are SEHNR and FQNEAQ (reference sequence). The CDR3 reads CASSPGPGDEQYF. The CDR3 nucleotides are TGTGCCAGCAGCCCCGGGCCAGGGGACGAGCAGTACTTC. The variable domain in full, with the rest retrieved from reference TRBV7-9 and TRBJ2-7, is DTGVSQNPRHKITKRGQNVTFRCDPISEHNRLYWYRQTLGQGPEFLTYFQNEAQLEKSRLLSDRFSAERPKGSFSTLEIQRTEQGDSAMYLCASSPGPGDEQYFGPGTRLTVT.

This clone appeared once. The CDR3 loop is CASSLGLGTGPYEQYF. The CDR3 bases are TGTGCCAGCAGCTTAGGCCTAGGGACAGGCCCCTACGAGCAGTACTTC. The genes are TRBV13 and TRBJ2-7, with TRBD1 matching 8 bases. The J segment lost 2 bases and the V segment lost 0 bases, leaving 6 bases of the junction unmatched. This CDR3 has 16 amino acids. Germline V gene lookup returns CDR1 PRHDT and CDR2 FYEKMQ (reference sequence).

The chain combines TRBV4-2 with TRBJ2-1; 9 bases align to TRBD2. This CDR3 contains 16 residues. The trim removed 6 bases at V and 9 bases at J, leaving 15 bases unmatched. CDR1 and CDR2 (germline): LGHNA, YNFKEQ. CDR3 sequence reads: CASRWGAREGFGEQFF. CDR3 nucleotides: TGTGCCAGCAGATGGGGAGCGCGGGAGGGTTTTGGTGAGCAGTTCTTC.

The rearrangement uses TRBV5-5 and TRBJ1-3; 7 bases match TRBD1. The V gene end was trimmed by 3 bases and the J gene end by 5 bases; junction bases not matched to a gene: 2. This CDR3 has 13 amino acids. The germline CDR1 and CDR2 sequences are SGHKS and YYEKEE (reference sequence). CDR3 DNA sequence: TGTGCCAGCAGCTCGGGACAGCGAAACACCATATATTTT. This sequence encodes CASSSGQRNTIYF.

The CDR3 nucleotides read TGCAGCGTTGAACGAGCAGGAACCTACGAGCAGTACTTC. Amino acid sequence: CSVERAGTYEQYF. The V gene is TRBV29-1, the J gene TRBJ2-7; no definite D call. Germline CDR1 SQVTM, CDR2 ANQGSEA. This CDR3 region has 13 residues. Trimming shortened V by 2 bases and J by 2 bases, and 10 bases separated the two germline ends.

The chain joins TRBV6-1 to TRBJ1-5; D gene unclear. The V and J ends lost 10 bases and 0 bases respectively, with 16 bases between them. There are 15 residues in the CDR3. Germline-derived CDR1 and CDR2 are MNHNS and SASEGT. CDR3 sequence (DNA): TGTGCCACCCACGGGCAGGACTATAGCAATCAGCCCCAGCATTTT. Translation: CATHGQDYSNQPQHF.

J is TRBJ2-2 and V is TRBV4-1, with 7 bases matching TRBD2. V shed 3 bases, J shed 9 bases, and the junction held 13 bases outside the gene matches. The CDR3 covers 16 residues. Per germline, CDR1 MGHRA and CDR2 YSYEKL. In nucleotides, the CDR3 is TGCGCCAGCAGCCATTTATCCCGGGGAGGGCTAAGGGAGCTGTTTTTT. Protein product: CASSHLSRGGLRELFF.

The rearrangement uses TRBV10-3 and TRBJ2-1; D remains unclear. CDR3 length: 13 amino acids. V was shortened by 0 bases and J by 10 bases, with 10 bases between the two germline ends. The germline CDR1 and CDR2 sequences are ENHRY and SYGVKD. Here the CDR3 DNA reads TGTGCCATCAGTGAGTCGACCCGGAGAGAGCAGTTCTTC. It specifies CAISESTRREQFF.

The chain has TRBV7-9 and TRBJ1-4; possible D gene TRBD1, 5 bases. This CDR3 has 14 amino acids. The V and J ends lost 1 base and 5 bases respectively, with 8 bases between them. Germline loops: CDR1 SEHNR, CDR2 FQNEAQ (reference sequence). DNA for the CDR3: TGTGCCAGCAGCTTAGGGGGGGTCAATGAAAAACTGTTTTTT. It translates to CASSLGGVNEKLFF.

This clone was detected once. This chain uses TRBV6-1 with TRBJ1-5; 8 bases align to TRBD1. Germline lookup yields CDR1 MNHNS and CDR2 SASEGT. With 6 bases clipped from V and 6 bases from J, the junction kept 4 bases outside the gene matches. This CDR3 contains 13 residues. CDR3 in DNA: TGTGCCAGCAGAAACAGGGGGAGTCAGCCCCAGCATTTT. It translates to CASRNRGSQPQHF.

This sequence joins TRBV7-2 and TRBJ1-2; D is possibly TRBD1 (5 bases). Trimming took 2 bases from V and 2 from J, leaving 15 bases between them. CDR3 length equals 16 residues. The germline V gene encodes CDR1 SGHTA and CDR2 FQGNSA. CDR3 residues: CASSLLPGGGNYGYTF. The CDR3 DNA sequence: TGTGCCAGCAGCTTACTGCCCGGGGGGGGAAACTATGGCTACACCTTC. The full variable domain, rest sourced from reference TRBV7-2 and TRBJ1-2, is GAGVSQSPSNKVTEKGKDVELRCDPISGHTALYWYRQSLGQGLEFLIYFQGNSAPDKSGLPSDRFSAERTGGSVSTLTIQRTQQEDSAVYLCASSLLPGGGNYGYTFGSGTRLTVV.

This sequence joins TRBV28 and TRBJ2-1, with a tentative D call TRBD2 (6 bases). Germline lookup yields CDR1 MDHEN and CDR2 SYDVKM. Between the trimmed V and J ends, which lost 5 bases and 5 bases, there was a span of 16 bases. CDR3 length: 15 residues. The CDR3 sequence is CASSPLAKKDNEQFF. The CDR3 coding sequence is TGTGCCAGCAGTCCTCTAGCGAAGAAAGACAATGAGCAGTTCTTC.

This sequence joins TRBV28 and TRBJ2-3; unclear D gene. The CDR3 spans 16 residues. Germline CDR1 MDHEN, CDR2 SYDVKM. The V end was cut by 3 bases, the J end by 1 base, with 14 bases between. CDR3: CASSFSAGWGTDTQYF. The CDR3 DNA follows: TGTGCCAGCAGTTTTTCGGCAGGTTGGGGCACAGATACGCAGTATTTT.

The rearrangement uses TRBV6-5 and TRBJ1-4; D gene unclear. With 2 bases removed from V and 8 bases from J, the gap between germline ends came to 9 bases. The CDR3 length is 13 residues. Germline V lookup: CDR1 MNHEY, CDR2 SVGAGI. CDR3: CASSYGSGEKLFF. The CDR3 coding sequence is TGTGCCAGCAGTTACGGGTCAGGCGAAAAACTGTTTTTT.

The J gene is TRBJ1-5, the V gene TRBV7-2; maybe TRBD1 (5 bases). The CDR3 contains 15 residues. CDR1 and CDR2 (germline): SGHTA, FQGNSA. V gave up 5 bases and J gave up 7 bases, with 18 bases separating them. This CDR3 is CASSERGEARQPQHF. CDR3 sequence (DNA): TGTGCCAGCAGCGAGCGGGGGGAGGCAAGACAGCCCCAGCATTTT. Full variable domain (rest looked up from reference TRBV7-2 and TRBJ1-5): GAGVSQSPSNKVTEKGKDVELRCDPISGHTALYWYRQSLGQGLEFLIYFQGNSAPDKSGLPSDRFSAERTGGSVSTLTIQRTQQEDSAVYLCASSERGEARQPQHFGDGTRLSIL.